Below are 2 T cell receptor beta chains sequenced from a single sample in a study of blood T cell repertoires in COVID-19. Method: immunoSEQ multiplex PCR; TCRdb's copy keeps in-frame clones and lacks some. The data show a few hundred thousand clones, with about nine tenths seen just once and about 2.5% held by the top ten. The sequenced sample was PBMCs or T cells enriched from blood (not recorded which). The source of these receptors is a woman between 40 and 55 years old with acute COVID-19.

The rearrangement links TRBV19 to TRBJ2-7; D might be TRBD1 (5 bases). Germline V gene sequence: CDR1 LNHDA, CDR2 SQIVND (reference sequence). The CDR3 runs to 17 residues. The V and J ends lost 0 bases and 0 bases respectively, with 15 bases between them. CDR3 sequence: CASSIEAGRLSSYEQYF. The CDR3 nucleotides read TGTGCCAGTAGTATAGAGGCAGGGCGACTTAGCTCCTACGAGCAGTACTTC.

This chain connects TRBV7-2 to TRBJ2-7; 11 bases match TRBD2. The CDR3 totals 15 residues. V shed 5 bases and J 3 bases; nucleotides not matched to a gene: 6. Looked up from germline, CDR1 is SGHTA and CDR2 is FQGNSA. The CDR3 loop reads CASSTTSGDLYEQYF. CDR3 nucleotide sequence: TGTGCCAGCAGCACGACTAGCGGGGACCTCTACGAGCAGTACTTC.